These 30 T cell receptor beta chains were sequenced from one sample in a study of control samples from healthy donors and cancer patients. The repertoire was sequenced with immunoSEQ multiplex PCR; TCRdb's copy has only in-frame clones and lacks some. The table includes 100,000 to 150,000 clones, 80% to 95% detected once. The sequencing sample was made of blood. These receptors all come from a young man in good health.

This clone is medium-sized (0.01 to 0.1%) within its sample. The chain couples TRBV2 to TRBJ2-1, with 11 bases aligning to TRBD2. This CDR3 has 14 amino acids. The germline gives CDR1 SNHLY, CDR2 FYNNEI. Unmatched junction bases numbered 1, after V lost 4 bases and J lost 5 bases. This CDR3 is CASSGLAGNNEQFF. The CDR3 DNA sequence: TGTGCCAGCAGTGGACTAGCGGGGAACAATGAGCAGTTCTTC.

V usage is TRBV3-1 (or the pseudogene TRBV3-2) and J usage is TRBJ1-5; 7 bases are a match to TRBD1. The CDR3 is 15 amino acids. Germline trimming cut 1 base from V and 5 bases from J; bases unmatched to any gene: 5. Per germline, CDR1 LGHDT and CDR2 YNNKEL (reference sequence). CDR3 nucleotide sequence: TGTGCCAGCAGCCAAGGTAGACAGGGACATCAGCCCCAGCATTTT. Amino acids: CASSQGRQGHQPQHF.

This chain links TRBV19 with TRBJ2-1; 7 positions match TRBD2. CDR1 is LNHDA and CDR2 is SQIVND in the germline V gene (reference sequence). V lost 11 bases to trimming and J lost 7 bases; unmatched junction nucleotides: 8. CDR3 length: 12 residues. CDR3 amino acids: CAAGISGNEQFF. The CDR3 nucleotides read TGTGCCGCCGGGATTAGCGGGAATGAGCAGTTCTTC.

The gene calls are TRBV5-4 and TRBJ1-3; the D is unclear. The CDR3 runs to 14 residues. Germline-derived CDR1 and CDR2 are SGHNT and YYREEE (reference sequence). The ends were cut back, 0 bases at V and 1 base at J, with 5 bases in the middle. CDR3 bases: TGTGCCAGCAGCTTGGCGGAGTCTGGAAACACCATATATTTT. Its protein is CASSLAESGNTIYF.

The genes are TRBV2 and TRBJ2-7; D assignment may be TRBD1 or TRBD2 (7 bases each). Trimming stripped 8 bases from V and 4 bases from J, with 18 bases between. Germline V gene data show CDR1 as SNHLY and CDR2 as FYNNEI. The CDR3 is 14 residues long. The CDR3 reads CASSPRQGGYEQYF. The CDR3 nucleotides read TGTGCCAGCTCACCGAGGCAGGGGGGGTACGAGCAGTACTTC.

The chain recombines TRBV11-1 with TRBJ2-5; D may be TRBD2 (5 bases). The CDR3 runs to 13 residues. Germline CDR1 reads SGHAT; CDR2 reads FQDESV (reference sequence). V lost 8 bases and J 4 bases, leaving 14 bases between the germline ends. For the CDR3, the DNA is TGTGCCAGCTCCCCGAGGGCCACAGAGACCCAGTACTTC. Translating it yields CASSPRATETQYF.

The chain employs TRBV7-8 and TRBJ1-2; the D is unclear. CDR3 length: 14 residues. The V gene lost 7 bases and the J gene lost 4 bases, with 16 bases spanning the gap. CDR1 and CDR2 (germline): SGHVS, FQNEAQ. The CDR3 region has the DNA TGTGCCAGCACCGCGACACGTCTGGGCTATGGCTACACCTTC. This translates into CASTATRLGYGYTF.

V and J are TRBV5-1 and TRBJ1-2; D is ambiguous. In germline, CDR1 is SGHRS, CDR2 YFSETQ. CDR3 length equals 15 residues. The V and J ends lost 2 bases and 7 bases respectively, with 18 bases between them. CDR3 residues: CASSFNNPIEPGYTF. CDR3 DNA: TGCGCCAGCAGCTTCAATAACCCGATAGAACCTGGCTACACCTTC.

The chain is built from TRBV21-1 and TRBJ1-5; TRBD1 was called by the table and not checked on the DNA. TRBV21-1 is given as a pseudogene. This CDR3 contains 14 residues. CDR3 in amino acids: CASSKEGGNQPQHF. The DNA of the CDR3 is TGTGCCAGCAGCAAAGAGGGGGGCAATCAGCCCCAGCATTTT.

Only one count was recorded for this clone. The chain couples TRBV9 to TRBJ1-3; the D gene is possibly TRBD1 (5 bases). Per the germline V gene, CDR1 is SGDLS and CDR2 is YYNGEE. CDR3 length: 15 residues. The ends were cut back, 3 bases at V and 0 bases at J, with 10 bases in the middle. The CDR3 sequence: CASSEGPSSGNTIYF. For the CDR3, the DNA is TGTGCCAGCAGCGAGGGACCGAGCTCTGGAAACACCATATATTTT.

The rearrangement uses TRBV2 and TRBJ1-2; TRBD1 might be the D (5 bases). V lost 3 bases and J 6 bases, leaving 11 bases between the germline ends. Germline V gives CDR1 SNHLY, CDR2 FYNNEI. CDR3 length: 13 amino acids. CDR3: CASSDPLGDGYTF. The CDR3 coding sequence is TGTGCCAGCAGTGACCCCCTGGGGGATGGCTACACCTTC.

This chain joins TRBV11-2 and TRBJ2-7; D could derive from TRBD1 or TRBD2 (5 bases each). The V and J ends lost 5 bases and 3 bases respectively, with 11 bases between them. The CDR3 is 13 amino acids. Germline CDR1 is SGHAT and CDR2 is FQNNGV. The CDR3 sequence: CASSPGAGYEQYF. DNA for the CDR3: TGTGCCAGCAGCCCCGGGGCAGGCTACGAGCAGTACTTC.

The DNA of the CDR3 is TGTGCTAGTGGTGGACAGGGGGCTGTTCAGCCCCAGCATTTT. Protein: CASGGQGAVQPQHF. This chain uses TRBV12-5 with TRBJ1-5; 11 positions agree with TRBD1. V shed 5 bases and J 6 bases; nucleotides not matched to a gene: 3. The CDR3 contains 14 residues. From germline, CDR1 is LGHNT and CDR2 FRNRAP.

This chain links TRBV5-1 with TRBJ1-1; D remains ambiguous. Germline V gene data show CDR1 as SGHRS and CDR2 as YFSETQ. The ends were cut back, 0 bases at V and 5 bases at J, with 14 bases in the middle. The CDR3 is 15 residues long. The DNA of the CDR3 is TGCGCCAGCAGCTTGGCATTAGGGCAGATAACTGAAGCTTTCTTT. Its protein is CASSLALGQITEAFF.

The V and J genes are TRBV7-3 and TRBJ1-6; 8 bases fit TRBD1. The CDR3 covers 15 residues. Germline V gene data show CDR1 as SGHTA and CDR2 as FQGTGA. Germline trimming cut 1 base from V and 7 bases from J; bases unmatched to any gene: 3. The DNA for the CDR3 is TGTGCCAGCAGCTTAAGGAACAGGGGGAATTCACCCCTCCACTTT. It encodes CASSLRNRGNSPLHF. Using reference TRBV7-3 and TRBJ1-6 for the parts outside the CDR3, the full variable domain is GAGVSQTPSNKVTEKGKYVELRCDPISGHTALYWYRQSLGQGPEFLIYFQGTGAADDSGLPNDRFFAVRPEGSVSTLKIQRTERGDSAVYLCASSLRNRGNSPLHFGNGTRLTVT.

The chain links TRBV6-4 to TRBJ2-1; 8 bases are a match to TRBD2. The J segment lost 0 bases and the V segment lost 0 bases, leaving 4 bases of the junction unmatched. Germline-derived CDR1 and CDR2 are MRHNA and SNTAGT. There are 17 residues in the CDR3. The CDR3 DNA reads TGTGCCAGCAGTGACTCGATGGCGGGAGGCTCCTACAATGAGCAGTTCTTC. Translating gives CASSDSMAGGSYNEQFF.

This sequence joins TRBV6-1 and TRBJ1-2; 8 bases match TRBD1. The ends lost 2 bases at V and 8 bases at J; junction bases unmatched: 4. In germline, CDR1 is MNHNS, CDR2 SASEGT. The CDR3 has 13 amino acids. In nucleotides, the CDR3 is TGTGCCAGCAGTGAACAGGGGGCCAAGGGCTACACCTTC. Protein sequence: CASSEQGAKGYTF.

The chain uses TRBV10-3 and TRBJ1-1; unclear D gene. Germline lookup yields CDR1 ENHRY and CDR2 SYGVKD. This CDR3 comprises 15 residues. Trimming cost V 3 bases and J 1 base, with 12 bases left between them. The CDR3: CAISEGLTANTEAFF. Written as DNA, the CDR3 is TGTGCCATCAGTGAAGGGCTCACCGCGAACACTGAAGCTTTCTTT.

In its sample, this clone was seen a few times. The chain carries TRBV6-2 or TRBV6-3 and TRBJ2-7; weak D call: TRBD1 (6 bases). The CDR3 runs to 15 residues. Germline V lookup: CDR1 MNHEY, CDR2 SVGEGT. Deletions cut 4 bases from V and 3 bases from J, with 16 bases between. The CDR3 here is CASSSPSGGRYEQYV. CDR3 nucleotides: TGTGCCAGCAGTTCCCCAAGTGGGGGCCGCTACGAGCAGTACGTC.

V is TRBV7-2 and J is TRBJ2-5; D not resolved. Deletions cut 4 bases from V and 6 bases from J, with 9 bases between. The CDR3 is made up of 12 amino acids. In germline, CDR1 is SGHTA, CDR2 FQGNSA. The CDR3 reads CASSSRSKTQYF. For the CDR3, the DNA is TGTGCCAGCAGCTCGAGATCGAAGACCCAGTACTTC.

This chain uses TRBV9 with TRBJ1-6; 8 bases are a match to TRBD1. Trimming took 0 bases from V and 7 from J; bases not matched to a gene: 0. Germline CDR1 SGDLS, CDR2 YYNGEE. The CDR3 spans 14 residues. The DNA for the CDR3 is TGTGCCAGCAGCGTAGGGGACAGGAATTCACCCCTCCACTTT. It yields the protein CASSVGDRNSPLHF.

The chain links TRBV3-1 (or the pseudogene TRBV3-2) to TRBJ2-3, with D possibly TRBD2 on 6 matching bases. V lost 5 bases and J 6 bases, leaving 18 bases between the germline ends. Looked up from germline, CDR1 is LGHDT and CDR2 is YNNKEL (reference sequence). The CDR3 covers 15 residues. The chain's CDR3 is CASSTQGGASDTQYF. The CDR3 DNA reads TGTGCCAGCAGCACCCAAGGCGGGGCATCGGATACGCAGTATTTT.

Notes on this clone: Additional DNA sequences in this sample encode the identical CDR3. V gene TRBV6-6 combines with J gene TRBJ1-5; D call uncertain. V lost 6 bases and J lost 4, with 10 bases in between. The CDR3 runs 13 residues. CDR1 is MNHNY and CDR2 is SVGAGI in the germline V gene (reference sequence). CDR3 DNA: TGTGCCAGCAGCCCTGGCCTAAATCAGCCCCAGCATTTT. Translated: CASSPGLNQPQHF.

The chain joins TRBV12-5 to TRBJ2-5, with 14 bases aligning to TRBD2. This CDR3 comprises 17 residues. Losses at the gene ends were 5 bases for V and 4 bases for J; bases not matched to a gene: 9. In germline, CDR1 is LGHNT, CDR2 FRNRAP. CDR3 bases: TGTGCTAGTGGTCCGGGGACTAGCGGGAGTCTTTTAGAGACCCAGTACTTC. Translated: CASGPGTSGSLLETQYF.

V is TRBV7-9 and J is TRBJ1-4; D is uncertain. The CDR3 consists of 14 residues. Germline assignment: CDR1 SEHNR and CDR2 FQNEAQ (reference sequence). Trimming pared 4 bases from V and 5 bases from J, leaving 11 bases between. In DNA, the CDR3 is TGTGCCAGCAGCTACCGAACGGAAAATGAAAAACTGTTTTTT. Translated, it gives CASSYRTENEKLFF.

This sequence joins TRBV5-1 and TRBJ2-1, with D perhaps matching TRBD2 (6 bases). In germline, CDR1 is SGHRS, CDR2 YFSETQ. V was clipped by 4 bases and J by 5 bases, with 19 bases between them. This CDR3 spans 16 amino acids. CDR3: CASSILLGGENNEQFF. The CDR3 DNA reads TGCGCCAGCAGCATACTACTAGGCGGGGAAAACAATGAGCAGTTCTTC.

A single count supports this clone. CDR3 sequence (DNA): TGTGCCAGCAGTGAGTTAGGGAACGATGAAAAACTGTTTTTT. Its protein product is CASSELGNDEKLFF. This chain connects TRBV2 to TRBJ1-4; D not resolved. The germline V gene encodes CDR1 SNHLY and CDR2 FYNNEI. Trimming took off 3 bases at V and 6 bases at J, with 11 bases between the two ends. The CDR3 runs 14 residues.

V is TRBV7-6 and J is TRBJ2-5; 8 nucleotides match TRBD1. The J segment lost 5 bases and the V segment lost 5 bases, leaving 13 bases of the junction unmatched. The CDR3 consists of 16 residues. Germline V gene sequence: CDR1 SGHVS, CDR2 FNYEAQ. CDR3 bases: TGTGCCAGCAGCCGCAGCGGACAGGGCTCCTGGGAGACCCAGTACTTC. Its protein product is CASSRSGQGSWETQYF. Full variable domain (remainder filled in from reference TRBV7-6 and TRBJ2-5): GAGVSQSPRYKVTKRGQDVALRCDPISGHVSLYWYRQALGQGPEFLTYFNYEAQQDKSGLPNDRFSAERPEGSISTLTIQRTEQRDSAMYRCASSRSGQGSWETQYFGPGTRLLVL.

The chain has TRBV3-1 (or the pseudogene TRBV3-2) and TRBJ2-5, with a weak D call TRBD2 (5 bases). Deletions cut 0 bases from V and 0 bases from J, with 17 bases between. The CDR3 extends over 18 amino acids. Germline V lookup: CDR1 LGHDT, CDR2 YNNKEL (reference sequence). The CDR3 DNA sequence: TGTGCCAGCAGCCAAGACCCCGGGGTCGGATTGTACCAAGAGACCCAGTACTTC. This encodes CASSQDPGVGLYQETQYF.

The chain links TRBV19 to TRBJ2-3, with TRBD1 matching 7 bases. V shed 5 bases, J shed 2 bases, and the junction held 4 bases outside the gene matches. The CDR3 loop spans 14 amino acids. Germline assignment: CDR1 LNHDA and CDR2 SQIVND (reference sequence). DNA for the CDR3: TGTGCCAGTAGTTCGGGACAGTACACAGATACGCAGTATTTT. Residues: CASSSGQYTDTQYF.